This TCR beta chain comes out of a study of blood T cell repertoires in COVID-19. This CDR3 contains 14 residues. From germline, CDR1 is SGHVS and CDR2 FNYEAQ. The V segment lost 8 bases and the J segment 4 bases; nucleotides outside the gene matches: 4. Here immunoSEQ multiplex PCR was the method, and the copy in TCRdb shows in-frame clones only, minus some. The sample lists hundreds of thousands of clones, around 90% occurring once. The sample taken for sequencing was peripheral blood. The chain combines TRBV7-6 with TRBJ2-2, with 10 bases lining up with TRBD2. The receptor was derived from a woman in her forties or fifties with COVID-19, enrolled during active disease. The CDR3 is CASQRGGITGELFF. In DNA, the CDR3 is TGTGCCAGCCAGCGGGGGGGGATCACCGGGGAGCTGTTTTTT.